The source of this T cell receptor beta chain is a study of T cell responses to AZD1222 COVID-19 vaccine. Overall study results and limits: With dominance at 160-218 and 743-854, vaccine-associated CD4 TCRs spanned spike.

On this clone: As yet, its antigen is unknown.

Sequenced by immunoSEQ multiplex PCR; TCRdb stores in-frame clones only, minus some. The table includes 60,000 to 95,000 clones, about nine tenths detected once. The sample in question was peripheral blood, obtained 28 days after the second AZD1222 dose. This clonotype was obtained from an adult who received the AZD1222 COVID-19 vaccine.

CDR3 in DNA: TGTGCCAGCAGCTTAGGCGGGCTCCTTACCTATGGCTACACCTTC. It translates to CASSLGGLLTYGYTF. The chain has TRBV13 and TRBJ1-2; D is ambiguous. Germline CDR1 reads PRHDT; CDR2 reads FYEKMQ (reference sequence). The V gene lost 0 bases and the J gene lost 4 bases, with 12 bases spanning the gap. The CDR3 sequence is 15 residues long. The complete variable domain, with remaining parts taken from reference TRBV13 and TRBJ1-2, reads AAGVIQSPRHLIKEKRETATLKCYPIPRHDTVYWYQQGPGQDPQFLISFYEKMQSDKGSIPDRFSAQQFSDYHSELNMSSLELGDSALYFCASSLGGLLTYGYTFGSGTRLTVV.